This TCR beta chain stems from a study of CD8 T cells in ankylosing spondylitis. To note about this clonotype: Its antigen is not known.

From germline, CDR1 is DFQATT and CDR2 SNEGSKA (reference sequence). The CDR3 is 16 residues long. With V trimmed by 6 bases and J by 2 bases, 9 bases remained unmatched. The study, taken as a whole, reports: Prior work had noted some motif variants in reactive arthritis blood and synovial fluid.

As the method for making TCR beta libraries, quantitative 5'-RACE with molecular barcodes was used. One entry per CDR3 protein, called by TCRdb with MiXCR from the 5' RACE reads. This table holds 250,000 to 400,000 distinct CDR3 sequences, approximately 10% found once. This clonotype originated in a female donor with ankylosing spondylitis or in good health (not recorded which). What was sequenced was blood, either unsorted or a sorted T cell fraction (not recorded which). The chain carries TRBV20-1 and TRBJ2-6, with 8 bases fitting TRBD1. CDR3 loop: CSAPSQGAPGANVLTF. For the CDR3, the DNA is TGCAGTGCCCCCTCTCAGGGGGCGCCTGGGGCCAACGTCCTGACTTTC.